These 9 T cell receptor beta chains were all obtained from the same sample, sequenced in a study of response to subunit inactivated influenza vaccine. TCRdb re-called the RT-PCR reads with MiXCR, one entry per CDR3 protein. Of approximately 520,000 distinct CDR3 sequences in the sample, about 17% were seen once. This specimen was CD4+ T cells sorted from PBMCs, taken less than 30 months after vaccination. The receptors originated from a man in his fifties or sixties who received an inactivated influenza vaccine.

This sequence joins TRBV6-2 or TRBV6-3 and TRBJ1-6; a possible D gene is TRBD1 (5 bases). The CDR3 consists of 12 residues. V was cut by 4 bases and J by 7 bases, with 5 bases left in between. CDR1 is MNHEY, CDR2 SVGEGT, per germline. The CDR3 spells CASSWGNSPLHF. DNA of the CDR3: TGTGCCAGCAGTTGGGGGAATTCACCCCTCCACTTT.

A few counts support this clonotype. This chain uses TRBV9 with TRBJ2-7; perhaps TRBD2 as D (6 bases). The CDR3 sequence is 16 residues long. With 0 bases removed from V and 3 bases from J, the gap between germline ends came to 16 bases. Germline CDR1 is SGDLS and CDR2 is YYNGEE. The CDR3 coding sequence is TGTGCCAGCAGCGTAGGTGGTGCTACGGGGGACTACGAGCAGTACTTC. Translated, it gives CASSVGGATGDYEQYF.

This clonotype was seen more than once but under ten times. The chain employs TRBV7-9 and TRBJ1-4, with D unresolved. Per germline, CDR1 SEHNR and CDR2 FQNEAQ (reference sequence). This CDR3 has 17 residues. The ends were cut back, 2 bases at V and 8 bases at J, with 21 bases in the middle. Written as DNA, the CDR3 is TGTGCCAGCAGCTTAATAGGCGGCTCCCCCGGAGAGGAAAAACTGTTTTTT. Encoded protein: CASSLIGGSPGEEKLFF. Looking up the rest from reference TRBV7-9 and TRBJ1-4 gives the full variable domain: DTGVSQNPRHKITKRGQNVTFRCDPISEHNRLYWYRQTLGQGPEFLTYFQNEAQLEKSRLLSDRFSAERPKGSFSTLEIQRTEQGDSAMYLCASSLIGGSPGEEKLFFGSGTQLSVL.

This clonotype has just a few counts. The V and J genes are TRBV5-1 and TRBJ2-2, with TRBD2 as a possible D gene (7 bases). The V end was cut by 4 bases, the J end by 5 bases, with 18 bases between. Germline CDR1 is SGHRS and CDR2 is YFSETQ. The CDR3 has 16 residues. CDR3 amino acids: CASSVGGGGQTGELFF. For the CDR3, the DNA is TGCGCCAGCAGCGTCGGTGGCGGGGGACAAACCGGGGAGCTGTTTTTT.

The chain carries TRBV20-1 and TRBJ2-1; weak D call: TRBD2 (5 bases). V was cut by 3 bases and J by 2 bases, with 11 bases left in between. Per the germline V gene, CDR1 is DFQATT and CDR2 is SNEGSKA (reference sequence). This CDR3 is 14 amino acids long. The DNA for the CDR3 is TGCAGTGCTAGTTCCGGGGTTCCCTACAATGAGCAGTTCTTC. Protein product: CSASSGVPYNEQFF.

The chain combines TRBV18 with TRBJ2-3; no definite D call. The germline V gene has CDR1 KGHSH and CDR2 LQKENI. The CDR3 extends over 15 amino acids. Trimming left V 2 bases short and J 3 bases short, with 12 bases between. The CDR3 DNA is TGTGCCAGCTCACCAAGAACAGCCGAGACAGATACGCAGTATTTT. Translated, it gives CASSPRTAETDTQYF.

This clonotype was counted a few times. The rearrangement uses TRBV7-2 and TRBJ2-1, with 8 nucleotides matching TRBD2. This CDR3 is built from 15 residues. V was clipped by 6 bases and J by 4 bases; unmatched bases: 8. Germline CDR1 and CDR2: SGHTA and FQGNSA. CDR3 in amino acids: CASRPTSGHYNEQFF. The CDR3, as DNA: TGTGCCAGCAGGCCCACTAGCGGCCATTACAATGAGCAGTTCTTC.

The sample holds a few counts of this clonotype. The chain carries TRBV7-6 and TRBJ2-3; D unclear. The CDR3 totals 15 residues. Trimming shortened V by 5 bases and J by 1 base, and 13 bases separated the two germline ends. CDR1 is SGHVS and CDR2 is FNYEAQ in the germline V gene. CDR3 amino acids: CASSRSALRTDTQYF. The CDR3 DNA follows: TGTGCCAGCAGCCGGAGTGCCTTACGCACAGATACGCAGTATTTT.

This clonotype was counted between two and nine times. The chain links TRBV10-3 to TRBJ1-5; D is uncertain. The CDR3 consists of 18 residues. Trimming removed 0 bases at V and 0 bases at J, with 15 bases between. The germline V gene has CDR1 ENHRY and CDR2 SYGVKD. CDR3 nucleotides: TGTGCCATCAGTGAGTCAGAACTGTCACTTTATAGCAATCAGCCCCAGCATTTT. This codes for CAISESELSLYSNQPQHF.